Included here is one T cell receptor (beta chain) sequence, with context. The CDR3 contains 12 residues. V shed 7 bases and J 6 bases; nucleotides not matched to a gene: 3. The V gene's germline CDR1 is LNHDA and CDR2 SQIVND (reference sequence). This entry comes from a study of blood T cell repertoires in COVID-19. Study overall: Samples came from the United States, Italy and Spain, spanning acute and convalescent COVID-19. Nucleic acid was either cDNA or gDNA, and it came from T cells, B-cell-depleted T cells, or PBMCs.

TCRdb's copy holds only in-frame clones and misses some; the assay was immunoSEQ multiplex PCR. This sample has over 150,000 clones, with about 86% found just once. Sequenced: peripheral blood. The TCR was taken from a man aged 45-60 years with active or convalescent COVID-19. This chain links TRBV19 with TRBJ1-1, with 9 bases identical to TRBD1. The CDR3 nucleotides read TGTGCCAGTAAACAGGGGGCGGCTGAAGCTTTCTTT. It specifies CASKQGAAEAFF.